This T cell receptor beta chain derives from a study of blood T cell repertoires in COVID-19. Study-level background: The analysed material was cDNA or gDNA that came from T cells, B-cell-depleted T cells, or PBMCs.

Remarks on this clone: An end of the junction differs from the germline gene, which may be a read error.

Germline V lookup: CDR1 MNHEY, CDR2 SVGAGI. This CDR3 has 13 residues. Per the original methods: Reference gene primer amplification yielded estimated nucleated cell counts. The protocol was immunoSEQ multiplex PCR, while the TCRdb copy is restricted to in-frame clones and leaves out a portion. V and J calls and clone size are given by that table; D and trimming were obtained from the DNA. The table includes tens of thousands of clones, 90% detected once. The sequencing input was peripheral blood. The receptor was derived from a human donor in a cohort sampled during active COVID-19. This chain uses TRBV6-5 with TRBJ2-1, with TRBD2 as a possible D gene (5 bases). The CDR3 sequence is CASSRTAYSEQFF. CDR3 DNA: TGTGCCAGCAGTCGGACTGCCTACAGTGAGCAGTTCTTC.